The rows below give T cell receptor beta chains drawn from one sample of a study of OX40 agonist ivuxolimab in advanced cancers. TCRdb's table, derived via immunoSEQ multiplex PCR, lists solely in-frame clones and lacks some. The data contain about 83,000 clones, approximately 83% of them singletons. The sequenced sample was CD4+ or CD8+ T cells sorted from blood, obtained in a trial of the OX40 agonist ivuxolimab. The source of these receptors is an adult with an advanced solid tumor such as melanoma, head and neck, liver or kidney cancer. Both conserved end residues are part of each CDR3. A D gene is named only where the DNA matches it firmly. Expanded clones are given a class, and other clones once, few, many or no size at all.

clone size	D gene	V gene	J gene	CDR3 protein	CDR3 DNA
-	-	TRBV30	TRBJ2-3	CAWSVGPATDTQYF	TGTGCCTGGAGTGTTGGTCCGGCGACAGATACGCAGTATTTT
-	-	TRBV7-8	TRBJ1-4	CASSLSSEKLFF	TGTGCCAGCAGCTTAAGTTCAGAAAAACTGTTTTTT
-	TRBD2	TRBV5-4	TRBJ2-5	CASSTTPGTSGETQYF	TGTGCCAGCAGCACTACCCCCGGGACTAGCGGGGAGACCCAGTACTTC
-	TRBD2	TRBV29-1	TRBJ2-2	CSARGRAGNTGGELFF	TGCAGCGCCCGAGGGAGGGCGGGAAACACCGGCGGGGAGCTGTTTTTT
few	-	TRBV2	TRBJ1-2	CASSEALTF	TGTGCCAGCAGTGAAGCCCTTACCTTC
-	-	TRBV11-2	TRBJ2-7	CASSLDIQDGYEQYF	TGTGCCAGCAGCTTAGATATCCAGGACGGGTACGAGCAGTACTTC
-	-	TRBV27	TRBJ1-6	CASSLGRGDNSPLHF	TGTGCCAGCAGTTTAGGGAGGGGGGATAATTCACCCCTCCACTTT
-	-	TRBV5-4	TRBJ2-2	CASGGSTEPGELFF	TGTGCCAGCGGGGGGTCGACAGAACCCGGGGAGCTGTTTTTT
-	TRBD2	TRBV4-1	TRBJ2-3	CASSQEGGGAGTDTQYF	TGCGCCAGCAGCCAAGAGGGCGGGGGGGCCGGCACAGATACGCAGTATTTT
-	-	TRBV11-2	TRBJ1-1	CASSFVGPNYAEAFF	TGTGCCAGCAGCTTTGTTGGGCCGAACTACGCTGAAGCTTTCTTT
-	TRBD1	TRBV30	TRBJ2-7	CAWTGQGRPYEQYF	TGTGCCTGGACGGGACAGGGGAGGCCCTACGAGCAGTACTTC
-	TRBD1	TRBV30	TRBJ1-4	CAWQQGANEKLFF	TGTGCCTGGCAACAGGGGGCTAATGAAAAACTGTTTTTT
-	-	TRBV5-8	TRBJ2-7	CASSGTGQRSRQYF	TGTGCCAGCAGCGGGACCGGACAGCGCTCGAGGCAGTACTTC
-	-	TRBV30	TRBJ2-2	CAWSVQDRGELFF	TGTGCCTGGAGTGTACAGGACCGCGGGGAGCTGTTTTTT
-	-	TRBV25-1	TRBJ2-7	CASSVSHAYEQYF	TGTGCCAGCAGTGTCTCACACGCCTACGAGCAGTACTTC
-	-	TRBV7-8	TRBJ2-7	CASSLGVLGSSDEQYF	TGTGCCAGCAGCTTAGGCGTTCTGGGTTCATCAGACGAGCAGTACTTC
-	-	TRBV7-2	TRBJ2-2	CASSLKSRGLTGELFF	TGTGCCAGCAGCTTAAAGTCGCGGGGGCTCACCGGGGAGCTGTTTTTT
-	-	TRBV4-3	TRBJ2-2	CASSQGPGTGELFF	TGCGCCAGCAGCCAAGGGCCTGGGACCGGGGAGCTGTTTTTT
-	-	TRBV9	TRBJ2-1	CASTPGGLLRANEQFF	TGTGCCAGCACCCCCGGGGGTCTGCTTCGAGCCAATGAGCAGTTCTTC
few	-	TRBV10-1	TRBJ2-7	CASRKGRSYEQYF	TGCGCCAGCAGAAAAGGGCGATCCTACGAGCAGTACTTC
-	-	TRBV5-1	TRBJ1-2	CASSLGTTGYTF	TGCGCCAGCAGCTTAGGGACGACTGGCTACACCTTC
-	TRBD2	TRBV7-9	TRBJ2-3	CASSFGLAADTQYF	TGTGCCAGCAGCTTTGGGCTAGCGGCAGATACGCAGTATTTT
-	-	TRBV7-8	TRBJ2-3	CASSFVFGDTQYF	TGTGCCAGCAGCTTCGTTTTCGGAGATACGCAGTATTTT
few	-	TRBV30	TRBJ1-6	CAWSSGPSSYNSPLHF	TGTGCCTGGAGCTCGGGGCCGAGCTCCTATAATTCACCCCTCCACTTT
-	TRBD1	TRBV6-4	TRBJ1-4	CASSDSLGGWEKLFF	TGTGCCAGCAGTGACTCGTTAGGGGGCTGGGAAAAACTGTTTTTT
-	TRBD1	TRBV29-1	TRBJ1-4	CSVEPWDRTNEKLFF	TGCAGCGTTGAACCCTGGGACAGAACTAATGAAAAACTGTTTTTT